This TCR beta chain was found in a study of blood T cell repertoires in COVID-19. Study in general: Cohort 3 donors were reported recovered after two negative PCRs, clearance, or symptom resolution.

Grouping used clinical history reported by participants in a survey and questionnaire. Germline values: CDR1 SNHLY, CDR2 FYNNEI. Germline trimming cut 8 bases from V and 9 bases from J; bases unmatched to any gene: 4. The CDR3 runs 13 residues. Repertoires were generated with immunoSEQ multiplex PCR, while TCRdb's copy carries only in-frame clones and drops some. The sample shows about 190,000 clones, roughly nine tenths of them seen only once. The chain combines TRBV2 with TRBJ2-1; 13 nucleotides match TRBD2. The sequenced sample was PBMCs or T cells enriched from blood (not recorded which). The TCR comes from a woman between 40 and 55 years old in a cohort exposed to, infected with or recovered from COVID-19 (not recorded which). Here the CDR3 DNA reads TGTGCCAGCCTACTAGCGGGAGGGTTTGAGCAGTTCTTC. This gives the protein CASLLAGGFEQFF.